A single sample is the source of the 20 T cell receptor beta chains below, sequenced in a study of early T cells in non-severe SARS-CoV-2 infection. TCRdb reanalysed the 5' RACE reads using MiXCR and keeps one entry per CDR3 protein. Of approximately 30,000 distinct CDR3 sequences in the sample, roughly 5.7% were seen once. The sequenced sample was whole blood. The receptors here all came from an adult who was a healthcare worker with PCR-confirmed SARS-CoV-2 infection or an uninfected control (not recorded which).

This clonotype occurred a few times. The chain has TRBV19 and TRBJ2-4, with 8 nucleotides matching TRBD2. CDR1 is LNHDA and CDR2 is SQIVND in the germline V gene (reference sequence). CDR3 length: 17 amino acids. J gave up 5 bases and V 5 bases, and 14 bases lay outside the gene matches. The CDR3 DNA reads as TGTGCCAGTAGTGGGTATATCGGGGTAGCGGGACAAAACATTCAGTACTTC. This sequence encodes CASSGYIGVAGQNIQYF.

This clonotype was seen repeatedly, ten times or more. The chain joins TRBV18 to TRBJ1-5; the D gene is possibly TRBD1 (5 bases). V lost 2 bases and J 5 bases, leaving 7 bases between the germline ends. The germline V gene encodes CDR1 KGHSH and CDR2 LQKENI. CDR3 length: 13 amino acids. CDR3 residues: CASSPRGDQPQHF. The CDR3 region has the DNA TGTGCCAGCTCACCAAGAGGGGATCAGCCCCAGCATTTT.

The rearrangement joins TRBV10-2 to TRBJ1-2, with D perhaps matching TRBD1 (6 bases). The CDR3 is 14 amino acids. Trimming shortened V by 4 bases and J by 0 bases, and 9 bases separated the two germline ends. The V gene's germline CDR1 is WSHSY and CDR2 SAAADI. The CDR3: CASSGTAANYGYTF. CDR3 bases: TGCGCCAGCAGTGGGACAGCTGCTAACTATGGCTACACCTTC.

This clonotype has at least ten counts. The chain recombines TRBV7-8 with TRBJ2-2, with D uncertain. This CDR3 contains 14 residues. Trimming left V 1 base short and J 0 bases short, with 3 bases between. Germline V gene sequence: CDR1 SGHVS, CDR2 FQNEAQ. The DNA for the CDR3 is TGTGCCAGCAGCTTAGGCACGAACACCGGGGAGCTGTTTTTT. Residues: CASSLGTNTGELFF.

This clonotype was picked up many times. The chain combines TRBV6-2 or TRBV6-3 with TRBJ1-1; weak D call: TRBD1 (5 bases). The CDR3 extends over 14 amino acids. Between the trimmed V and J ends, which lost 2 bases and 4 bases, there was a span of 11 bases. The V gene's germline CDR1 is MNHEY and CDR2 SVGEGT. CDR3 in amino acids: CASSYGAVGTEAFF. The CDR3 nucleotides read TGTGCCAGCAGTTACGGGGCTGTGGGCACTGAAGCTTTCTTT.

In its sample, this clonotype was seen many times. CDR3 loop: CASSPRGGARQETQYF. The CDR3 DNA is TGTGCCAGCTCACCGCGGGGCGGGGCAAGGCAAGAGACCCAGTACTTC. J is TRBJ2-5 and V is TRBV18, with D perhaps TRBD2 (6 bases). With 3 bases removed from V and 2 bases from J, the gap between germline ends came to 16 bases. The V gene's germline CDR1 is KGHSH and CDR2 LQKENI. The length of the CDR3 is 16 residues. Full variable domain (outside the CDR3, taken from reference TRBV18 and TRBJ2-5): NAGVMQNPRHLVRRRGQEARLRCSPMKGHSHVYWYRQLPEEGLKFMVYLQKENIIDESGMPKERFSAEFPKEGPSILRIQQVVRGDSAAYFCASSPRGGARQETQYFGPGTRLLVL.

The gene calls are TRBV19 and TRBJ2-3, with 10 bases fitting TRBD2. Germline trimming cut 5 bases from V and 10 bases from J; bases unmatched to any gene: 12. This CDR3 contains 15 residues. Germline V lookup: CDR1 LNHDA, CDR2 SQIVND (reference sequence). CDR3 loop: CASSPMELAGAPQYF. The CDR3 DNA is TGTGCCAGTAGTCCTATGGAGCTAGCGGGAGCGCCGCAGTATTTT. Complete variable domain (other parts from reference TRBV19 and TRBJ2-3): DGGITQSPKYLFRKEGQNVTLSCEQNLNHDAMYWYRQDPGQGLRLIYYSQIVNDFQKGDIAEGYSVSREKKESFPLTVTSAQKNPTAFYLCASSPMELAGAPQYFGPGTRLTVL.

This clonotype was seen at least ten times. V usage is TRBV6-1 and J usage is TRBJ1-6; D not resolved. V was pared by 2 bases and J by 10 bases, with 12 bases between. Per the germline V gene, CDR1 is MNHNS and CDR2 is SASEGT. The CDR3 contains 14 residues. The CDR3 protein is CASSERETRSPLHF. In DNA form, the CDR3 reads TGTGCCAGCAGTGAACGGGAGACAAGGTCACCCCTCCACTTT.

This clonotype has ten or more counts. CDR3 nucleotide sequence: TGTGCCAGCAGTGAAATGTGGGAGAGTACGTACGAGCAGTACTTC. Translating it yields CASSEMWESTYEQYF. This chain uses TRBV6-1 with TRBJ2-7, with D possibly matching TRBD2 (5 bases). The CDR3 is 15 amino acids. The germline V gene encodes CDR1 MNHNS and CDR2 SASEGT. V gave up 2 bases and J gave up 4 bases, with 15 bases separating them.

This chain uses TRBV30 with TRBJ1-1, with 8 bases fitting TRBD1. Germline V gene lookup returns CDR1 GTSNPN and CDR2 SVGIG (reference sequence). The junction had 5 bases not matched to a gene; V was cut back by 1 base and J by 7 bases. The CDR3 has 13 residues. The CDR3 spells CAWSAGQADEAFF. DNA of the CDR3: TGTGCCTGGAGTGCGGGACAGGCGGATGAAGCTTTCTTT.

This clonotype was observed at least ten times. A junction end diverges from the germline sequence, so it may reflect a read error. Here the CDR3 reads CASSYNSNNEQFF. CDR3 DNA sequence: TGTGCCAGCAGTTACAACTCCAACAATGAGCAGTTCTTC. This rearrangement joins TRBV6-2 or TRBV6-3 to TRBJ2-1; D not certain. CDR3 length equals 13 residues. In germline, CDR1 is MNHEY, CDR2 SVGEGT.

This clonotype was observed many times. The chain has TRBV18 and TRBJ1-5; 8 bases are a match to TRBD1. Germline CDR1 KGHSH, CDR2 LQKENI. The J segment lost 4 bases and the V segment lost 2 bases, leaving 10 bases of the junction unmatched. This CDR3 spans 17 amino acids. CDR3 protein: CASSPGQGFGGNQPQHF. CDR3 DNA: TGTGCCAGCTCACCAGGACAGGGTTTCGGGGGTAATCAGCCCCAGCATTTT.

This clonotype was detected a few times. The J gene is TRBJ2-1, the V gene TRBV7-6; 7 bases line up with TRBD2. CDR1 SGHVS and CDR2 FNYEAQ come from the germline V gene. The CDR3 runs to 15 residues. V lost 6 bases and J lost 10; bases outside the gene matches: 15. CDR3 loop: CASSRGSREMGEQFF. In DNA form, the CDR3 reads TGTGCCAGCAGTCGTGGTTCGCGGGAGATGGGAGAGCAGTTCTTC.

For the CDR3, the DNA is TGTGCCAGCAGCTGGCAGTCGGGACTAGTAGCCTACAATGAGCAGTTCTTC. Amino acids: CASSWQSGLVAYNEQFF. The chain has TRBV7-8 and TRBJ2-1; TRBD2 matches 8 bases. From germline, CDR1 is SGHVS and CDR2 FQNEAQ. V shed 4 bases, J shed 2 bases, and the junction held 10 bases outside the gene matches. The CDR3 loop spans 17 amino acids.

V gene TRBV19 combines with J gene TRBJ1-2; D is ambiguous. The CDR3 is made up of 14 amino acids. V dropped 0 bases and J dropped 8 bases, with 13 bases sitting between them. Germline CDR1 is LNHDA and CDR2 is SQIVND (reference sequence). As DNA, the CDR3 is TGTGCCAGTAGTATAGACCCCAGTCTGGGGGGCTACACCTTC. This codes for CASSIDPSLGGYTF.

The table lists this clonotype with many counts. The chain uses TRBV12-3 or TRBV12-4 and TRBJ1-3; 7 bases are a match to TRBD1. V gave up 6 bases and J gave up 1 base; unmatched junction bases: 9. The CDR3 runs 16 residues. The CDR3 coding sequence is TGTGCCAGCAGCCAAACAGGGGCTAGTTCTGGAAACACCATATATTTT. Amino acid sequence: CASSQTGASSGNTIYF.

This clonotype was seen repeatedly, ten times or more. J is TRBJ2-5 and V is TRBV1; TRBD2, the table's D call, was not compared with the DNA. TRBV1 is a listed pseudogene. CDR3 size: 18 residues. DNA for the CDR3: TGCACCAGCAGCCAAGATCGGGCCAGCGGGGGGGCCGGAGAGACCCAGTACTTC. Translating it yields CTSSQDRASGGAGETQYF.

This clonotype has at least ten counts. CDR3 in DNA: TGCGCCAGCAGCTCCCGACCGGGGATGGACACCGGGGAGCTGTTTTTT. Protein product: CASSSRPGMDTGELFF. The V call is TRBV4-3, the J call TRBJ2-2, with TRBD2 as a possible D gene (5 bases). The CDR3 has 16 residues. V was cut by 5 bases and J by 3 bases, with 16 bases left in between. From germline, CDR1 is LGHNA and CDR2 YSLEER.

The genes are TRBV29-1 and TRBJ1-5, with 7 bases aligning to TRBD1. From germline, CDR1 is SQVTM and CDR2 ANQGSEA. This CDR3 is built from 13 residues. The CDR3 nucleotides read TGCAGTGTCGGTGGACAGGCCTTCGAGCCCCAGCATTTT. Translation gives CSVGGQAFEPQHF.

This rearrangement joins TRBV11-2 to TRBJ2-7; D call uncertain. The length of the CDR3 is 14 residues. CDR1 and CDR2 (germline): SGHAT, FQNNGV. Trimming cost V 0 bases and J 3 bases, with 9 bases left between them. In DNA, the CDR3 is TGTGCCAGCAGCTTAGATCAGCTAGACTACGAGCAGTACTTC. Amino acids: CASSLDQLDYEQYF.